This is a list of T cell receptor beta chains from one sample in a study of human T cells and chemical hapten exposure. TCRdb fed the RACE reads into MiXCR, producing one record per CDR3 protein. Altogether around 95,000 distinct CDR3 sequences are present, 10% to 14% being singletons, with the ten largest covering about 3%. The sequences come from whole blood, collected in connection with sensitization to the hapten diphenylcyclopropenone (DPC). Every receptor here comes from a woman in her fifties or sixties with alopecia areata. Some clones in this sample may be carry-over from other donors' samples. Both conserved end residues are part of each CDR3. The D gene is left open where the match is weak. Some rows mark clone size as missing; the rest say once, few, many or name a class of expanded clone.

CDR3aa: CAVSTAGNTEAFF
CDR3nt: TGTGCCGTCTCGACAGCAGGGAACACTGAAGCTTTCTTT
v_gene: TRBV10-3
d_gene: .
abundance: many
j_gene: TRBJ1-1

CDR3aa: CASSSRLAGVRVEQFF
CDR3nt: TGTGCCAGCAGCTCTCGACTAGCGGGGGTAAGAGTAGAGCAGTTCTTC
v_gene: TRBV7-8
d_gene: TRBD2
abundance: .
j_gene: TRBJ2-1

CDR3aa: CASSPGTATGELFF
CDR3nt: TGTGCCAGCAGCCCCGGGACAGCCACCGGGGAGCTGTTTTTT
v_gene: TRBV5-5
d_gene: TRBD1
abundance: .
j_gene: TRBJ2-2

CDR3aa: CASSQRAITGAYQPQHF
CDR3nt: TGCGCCAGCAGCCAAAGAGCTATAACAGGGGCATATCAGCCCCAGCATTTT
v_gene: TRBV4-1
d_gene: TRBD1
abundance: many
j_gene: TRBJ1-5

CDR3aa: CASSHGLAGFRETQYF
CDR3nt: TGTGCCAGCAGTCACGGACTAGCGGGGTTCAGGGAGACCCAGTACTTC
v_gene: TRBV12-3/TRBV12-4
d_gene: TRBD2
abundance: many
j_gene: TRBJ2-5

CDR3aa: CASSVAPTSGGAYEQYF
CDR3nt: TGTGCCAGCAGCGTAGCACCGACTAGCGGGGGGGCCTACGAGCAGTACTTC
v_gene: TRBV9
d_gene: TRBD2
abundance: many
j_gene: TRBJ2-7

CDR3aa: CASSYQGVEAFF
CDR3nt: TGTGCCAGCAGCTACCAGGGAGTTGAAGCTTTCTTT
v_gene: TRBV11-2
d_gene: .
abundance: many
j_gene: TRBJ1-1

CDR3aa: CASSQESDYNSPLHF
CDR3nt: TGTGCCAGCAGCCAAGAATCGGACTATAATTCACCCCTCCACTTT
v_gene: TRBV3-1
d_gene: .
abundance: .
j_gene: TRBJ1-6

CDR3aa: CASSSRGTTGELFF
CDR3nt: TGTGCCAGCAGTTCCAGGGGAACCACCGGGGAGCTGTTTTTT
v_gene: TRBV9
d_gene: .
abundance: many
j_gene: TRBJ2-2

CDR3aa: CASHQDGGSDTQYF
CDR3nt: TGCGCCAGCCATCAGGATGGAGGTTCAGATACGCAGTATTTT
v_gene: TRBV5-1
d_gene: .
abundance: many
j_gene: TRBJ2-3

CDR3aa: CAIKDREFEDTQYF
CDR3nt: TGTGCCATCAAGGACAGGGAATTTGAAGATACGCAGTATTTT
v_gene: TRBV10-3
d_gene: TRBD1
abundance: .
j_gene: TRBJ2-3